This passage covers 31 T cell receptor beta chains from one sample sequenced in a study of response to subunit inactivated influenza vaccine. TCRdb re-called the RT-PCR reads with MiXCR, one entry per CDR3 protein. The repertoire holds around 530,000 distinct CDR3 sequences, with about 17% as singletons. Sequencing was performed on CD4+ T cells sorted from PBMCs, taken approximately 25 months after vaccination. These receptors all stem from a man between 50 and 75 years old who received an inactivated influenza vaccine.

This CDR3 reads CSVESRMNTEAFF. CDR3 DNA: TGCAGCGTTGAGAGCAGGATGAACACTGAAGCTTTCTTT. The chain has TRBV29-1 and TRBJ1-1; D is undetermined. The CDR3 has 13 residues. Germline V CDR1 and CDR2: SQVTM, ANQGSEA. Trimming took 3 bases from V and 0 from J, leaving 8 bases between them.

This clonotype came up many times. This CDR3 reads CASSLLPYEQYF. CDR3 nucleotide sequence: TGCGCCAGCAGCTTGTTGCCCTACGAGCAGTACTTC. V is TRBV5-1 and J is TRBJ2-7; D uncertain. V was pared by 1 base and J by 2 bases, with 4 bases between. CDR3 size: 12 residues. In germline, CDR1 is SGHRS, CDR2 YFSETQ.

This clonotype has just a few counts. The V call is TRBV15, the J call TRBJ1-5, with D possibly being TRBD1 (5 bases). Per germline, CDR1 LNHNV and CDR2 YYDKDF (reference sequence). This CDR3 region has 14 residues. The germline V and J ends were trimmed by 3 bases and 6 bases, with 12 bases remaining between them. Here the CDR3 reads CATSRDVGVQPQHF. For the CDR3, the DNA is TGTGCCACCAGCAGGGATGTGGGGGTTCAGCCCCAGCATTTT.

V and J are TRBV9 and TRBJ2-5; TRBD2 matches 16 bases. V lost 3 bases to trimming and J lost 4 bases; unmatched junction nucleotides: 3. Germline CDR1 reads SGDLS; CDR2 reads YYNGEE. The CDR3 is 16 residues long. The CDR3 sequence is CASSAGLAGGLETQYF. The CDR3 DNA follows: TGTGCCAGCAGCGCGGGACTAGCGGGAGGGCTAGAGACCCAGTACTTC.

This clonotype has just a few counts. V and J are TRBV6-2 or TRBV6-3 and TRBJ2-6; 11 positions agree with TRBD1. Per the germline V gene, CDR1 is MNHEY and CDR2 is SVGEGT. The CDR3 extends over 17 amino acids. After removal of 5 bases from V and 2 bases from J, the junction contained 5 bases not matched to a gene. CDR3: CASSQGQGAAGANVLTF. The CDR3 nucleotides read TGTGCCAGCAGTCAAGGACAGGGGGCTGCTGGGGCCAACGTCCTGACTTTC.

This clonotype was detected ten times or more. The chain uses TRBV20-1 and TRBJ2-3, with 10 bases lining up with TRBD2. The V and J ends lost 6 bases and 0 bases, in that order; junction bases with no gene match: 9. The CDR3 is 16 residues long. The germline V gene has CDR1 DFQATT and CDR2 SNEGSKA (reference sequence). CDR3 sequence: CSAPRGLASSTDTQYF. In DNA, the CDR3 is TGCAGTGCCCCCCGGGGACTAGCGAGTAGCACAGATACGCAGTATTTT.

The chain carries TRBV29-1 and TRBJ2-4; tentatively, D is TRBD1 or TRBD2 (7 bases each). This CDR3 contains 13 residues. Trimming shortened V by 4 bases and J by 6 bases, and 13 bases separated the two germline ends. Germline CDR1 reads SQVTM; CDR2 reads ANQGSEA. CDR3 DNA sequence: TGCAGCGTTGTGGGAGGGGACAGAAACATTCAGTACTTC. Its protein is CSVVGGDRNIQYF.

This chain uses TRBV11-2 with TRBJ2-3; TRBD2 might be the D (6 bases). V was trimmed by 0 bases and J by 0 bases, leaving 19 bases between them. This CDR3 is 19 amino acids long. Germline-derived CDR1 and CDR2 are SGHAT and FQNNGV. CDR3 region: CASSLDPPGRGPSTDTQYF. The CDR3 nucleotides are TGTGCCAGCAGCTTAGACCCCCCCGGGCGGGGTCCTAGCACAGATACGCAGTATTTT. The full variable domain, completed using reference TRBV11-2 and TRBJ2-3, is EAGVAQSPRYKIIEKRQSVAFWCNPISGHATLYWYQQILGQGPKLLIQFQNNGVVDDSQLPKDRFSAERLKGVDSTLKIQPAKLEDSAVYLCASSLDPPGRGPSTDTQYFGPGTRLTVL.

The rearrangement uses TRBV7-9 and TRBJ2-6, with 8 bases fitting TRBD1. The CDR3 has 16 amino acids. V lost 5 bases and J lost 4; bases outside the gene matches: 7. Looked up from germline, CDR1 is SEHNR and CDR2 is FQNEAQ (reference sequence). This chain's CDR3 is CASSQRQGPGANVLTF. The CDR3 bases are TGTGCCAGCAGCCAGAGACAGGGGCCCGGGGCCAACGTCCTGACTTTC. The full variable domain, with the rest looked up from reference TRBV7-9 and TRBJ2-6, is DTGVSQNPRHKITKRGQNVTFRCDPISEHNRLYWYRQTLGQGPEFLTYFQNEAQLEKSRLLSDRFSAERPKGSFSTLEIQRTEQGDSAMYLCASSQRQGPGANVLTFGAGSRLTVL.

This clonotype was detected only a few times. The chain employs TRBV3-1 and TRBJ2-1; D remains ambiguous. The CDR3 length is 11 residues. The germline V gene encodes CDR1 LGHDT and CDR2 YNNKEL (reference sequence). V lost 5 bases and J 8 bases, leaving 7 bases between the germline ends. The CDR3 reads CASSSVDEQFF. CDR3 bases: TGTGCCAGCAGCTCGGTGGATGAGCAGTTCTTC.

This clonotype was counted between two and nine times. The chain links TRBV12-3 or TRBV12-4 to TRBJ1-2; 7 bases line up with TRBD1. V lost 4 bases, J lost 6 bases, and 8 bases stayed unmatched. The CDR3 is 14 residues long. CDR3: CASSYSGTDDGYTF. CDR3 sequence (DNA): TGTGCCAGCAGTTACTCAGGGACAGACGATGGCTACACCTTC.

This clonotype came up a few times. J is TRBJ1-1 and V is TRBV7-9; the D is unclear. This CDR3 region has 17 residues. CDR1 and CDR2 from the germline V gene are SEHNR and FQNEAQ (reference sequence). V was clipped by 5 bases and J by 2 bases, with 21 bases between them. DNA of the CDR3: TGTGCCAGCAGCCTCCTCGGGTACCCTCGCCTTAACACTGAAGCTTTCTTT. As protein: CASSLLGYPRLNTEAFF.

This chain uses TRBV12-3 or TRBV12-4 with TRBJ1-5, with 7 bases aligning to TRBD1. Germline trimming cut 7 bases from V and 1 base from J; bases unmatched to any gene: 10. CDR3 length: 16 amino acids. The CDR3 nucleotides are TGTGCCAGCACAAAAGGGGGCTCTGACAGCAATCAGCCCCAGCATTTT. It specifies CASTKGGSDSNQPQHF.

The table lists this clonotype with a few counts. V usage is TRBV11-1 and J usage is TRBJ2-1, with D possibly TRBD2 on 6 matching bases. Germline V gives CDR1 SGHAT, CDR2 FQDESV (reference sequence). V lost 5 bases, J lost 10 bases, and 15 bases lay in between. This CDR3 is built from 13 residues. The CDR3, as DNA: TGTGCCAGCAGCCGACAGCGGGTTGAAGAGCAGTTCTTC. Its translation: CASSRQRVEEQFF.

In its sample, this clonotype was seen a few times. CDR3: CASGREAALLSDTQYF. In DNA, the CDR3 is TGTGCCAGCGGAAGAGAAGCGGCGTTGCTCTCAGATACGCAGTATTTT. The rearrangement joins TRBV6-1 to TRBJ2-3; tentative D call: TRBD2 (5 bases). V gave up 8 bases and J gave up 4 bases, with 22 bases separating them. CDR3 size: 16 residues. From germline, CDR1 is MNHNS and CDR2 SASEGT.

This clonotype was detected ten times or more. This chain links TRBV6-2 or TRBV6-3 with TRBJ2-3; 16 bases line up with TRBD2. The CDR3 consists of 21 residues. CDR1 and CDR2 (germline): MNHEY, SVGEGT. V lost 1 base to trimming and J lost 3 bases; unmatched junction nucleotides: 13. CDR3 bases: TGTGCCAGCAGTTACTTACCGGGACTAGCGGGGGGGCTTGGTTGGACAGATACGCAGTATTTT. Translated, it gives CASSYLPGLAGGLGWTDTQYF.

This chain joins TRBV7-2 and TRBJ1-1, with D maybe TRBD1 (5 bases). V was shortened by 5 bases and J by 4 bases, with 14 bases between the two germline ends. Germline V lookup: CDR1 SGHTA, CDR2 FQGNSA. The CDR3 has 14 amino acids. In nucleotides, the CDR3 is TGTGCCAGCAGCCCACGGACGGGGGGCACTGAAGCTTTCTTT. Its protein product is CASSPRTGGTEAFF.

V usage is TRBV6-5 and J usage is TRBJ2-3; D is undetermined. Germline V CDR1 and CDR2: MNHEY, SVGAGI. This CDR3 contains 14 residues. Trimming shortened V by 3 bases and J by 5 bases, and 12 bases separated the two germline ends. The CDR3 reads CASSYTGSEDTQYF. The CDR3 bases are TGTGCCAGCAGTTATACTGGTTCTGAAGATACGCAGTATTTT.

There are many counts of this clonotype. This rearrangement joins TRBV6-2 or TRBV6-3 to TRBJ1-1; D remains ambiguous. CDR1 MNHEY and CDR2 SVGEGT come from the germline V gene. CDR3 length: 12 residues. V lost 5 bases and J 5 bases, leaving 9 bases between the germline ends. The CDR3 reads CASSDRRTEAFF. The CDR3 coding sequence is TGTGCCAGCAGTGACCGCAGGACTGAAGCTTTCTTT.

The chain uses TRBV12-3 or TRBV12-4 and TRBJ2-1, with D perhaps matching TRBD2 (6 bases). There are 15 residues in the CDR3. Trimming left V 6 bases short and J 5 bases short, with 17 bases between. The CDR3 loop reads CASSFPNGGHNEQFF. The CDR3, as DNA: TGTGCCAGCAGCTTTCCCAACGGGGGTCACAATGAGCAGTTCTTC.

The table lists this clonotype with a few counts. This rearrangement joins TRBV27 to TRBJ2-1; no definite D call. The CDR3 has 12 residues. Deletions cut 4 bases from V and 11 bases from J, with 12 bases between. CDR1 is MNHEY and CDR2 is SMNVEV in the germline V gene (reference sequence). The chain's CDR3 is CASSSESRKQFF. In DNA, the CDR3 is TGTGCCAGCAGTTCGGAATCGAGGAAGCAGTTCTTC.

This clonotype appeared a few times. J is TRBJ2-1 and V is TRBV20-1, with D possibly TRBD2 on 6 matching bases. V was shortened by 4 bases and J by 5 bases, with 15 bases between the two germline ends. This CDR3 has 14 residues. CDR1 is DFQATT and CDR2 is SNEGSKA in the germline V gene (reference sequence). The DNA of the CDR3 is TGCAGTGCTATTCGACCGGGACTCCACAATGAGCAGTTCTTC. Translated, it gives CSAIRPGLHNEQFF.

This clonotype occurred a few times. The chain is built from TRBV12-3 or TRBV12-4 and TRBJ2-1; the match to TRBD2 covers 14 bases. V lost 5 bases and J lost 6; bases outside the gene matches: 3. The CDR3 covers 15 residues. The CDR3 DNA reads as TGTGCCAGCAGTCGGACTAGCGGGAGGAGCAATGAGCAGTTCTTC. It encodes CASSRTSGRSNEQFF.

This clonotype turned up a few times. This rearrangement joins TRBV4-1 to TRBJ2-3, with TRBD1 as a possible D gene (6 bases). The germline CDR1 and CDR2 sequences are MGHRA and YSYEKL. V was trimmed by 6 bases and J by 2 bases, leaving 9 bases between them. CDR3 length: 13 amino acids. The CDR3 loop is CASRQGTTDTQYF. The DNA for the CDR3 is TGCGCCAGCAGACAGGGCACCACAGATACGCAGTATTTT.

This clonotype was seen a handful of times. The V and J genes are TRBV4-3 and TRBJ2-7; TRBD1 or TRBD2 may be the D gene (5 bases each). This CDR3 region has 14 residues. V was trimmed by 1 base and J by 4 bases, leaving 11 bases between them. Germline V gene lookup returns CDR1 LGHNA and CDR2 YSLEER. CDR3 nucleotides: TGCGCCAGCAGCCAAGGGGGGTTTGGGTACGAGCAGTACTTC. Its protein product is CASSQGGFGYEQYF.

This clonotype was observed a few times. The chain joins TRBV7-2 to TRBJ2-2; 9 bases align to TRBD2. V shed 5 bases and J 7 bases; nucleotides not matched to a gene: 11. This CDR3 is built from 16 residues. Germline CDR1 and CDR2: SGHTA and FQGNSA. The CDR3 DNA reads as TGTGCCAGCAGCCCCCCTGGCGGGAGGGCGGTCGGGGAGCTGTTTTTT. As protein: CASSPPGGRAVGELFF.

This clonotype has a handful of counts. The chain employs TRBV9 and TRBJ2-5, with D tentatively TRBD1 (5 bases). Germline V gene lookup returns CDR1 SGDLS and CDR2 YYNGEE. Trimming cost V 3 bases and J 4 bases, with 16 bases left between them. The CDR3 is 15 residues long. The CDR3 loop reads CASSAYQGAGETQYF. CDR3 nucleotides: TGTGCCAGCAGCGCGTACCAGGGTGCAGGAGAGACCCAGTACTTC.

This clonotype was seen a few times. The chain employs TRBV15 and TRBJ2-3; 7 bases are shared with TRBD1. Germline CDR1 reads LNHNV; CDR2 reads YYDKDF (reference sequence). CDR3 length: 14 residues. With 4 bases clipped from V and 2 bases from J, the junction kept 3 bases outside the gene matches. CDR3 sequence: CATSNDRATDTQYF. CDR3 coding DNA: TGTGCCACCAGCAACGACAGGGCCACAGATACGCAGTATTTT. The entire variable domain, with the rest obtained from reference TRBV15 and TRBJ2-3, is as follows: DAMVIQNPRYQVTQFGKPVTLSCSQTLNHNVMYWYQQKSSQAPKLLFHYYDKDFNNEADTPDNFQSRRPNTSFCFLDIRSPGLGDTAMYLCATSNDRATDTQYFGPGTRLTVL.

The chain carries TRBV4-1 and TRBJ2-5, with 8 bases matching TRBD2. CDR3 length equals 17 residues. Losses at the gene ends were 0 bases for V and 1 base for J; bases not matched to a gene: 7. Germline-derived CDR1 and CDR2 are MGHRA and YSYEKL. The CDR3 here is CASSQEISGGFQETQYF. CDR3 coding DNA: TGCGCCAGCAGCCAAGAAATCAGCGGGGGCTTCCAAGAGACCCAGTACTTC.

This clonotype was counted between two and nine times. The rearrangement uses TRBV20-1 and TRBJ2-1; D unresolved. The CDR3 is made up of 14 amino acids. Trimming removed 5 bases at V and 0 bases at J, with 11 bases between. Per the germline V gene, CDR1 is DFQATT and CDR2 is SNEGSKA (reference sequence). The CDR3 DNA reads TGCAGTGCTTCTACACCCTTCTCCTACAATGAGCAGTTCTTC. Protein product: CSASTPFSYNEQFF.

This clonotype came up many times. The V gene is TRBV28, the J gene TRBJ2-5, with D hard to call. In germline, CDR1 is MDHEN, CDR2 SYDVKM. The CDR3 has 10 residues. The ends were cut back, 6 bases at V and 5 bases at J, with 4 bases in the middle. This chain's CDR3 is CASRGETQYF. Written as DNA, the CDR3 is TGTGCCAGCAGGGGGGAGACCCAGTACTTC.